Listed below are T cell receptor beta chains from one sample, sequenced in a study of blood T cell repertoires in COVID-19. Method: immunoSEQ multiplex PCR; TCRdb's copy keeps in-frame clones and lacks some. The sample shows around 250,000 clones, approximately 89% of them seen only once. Sequencing used peripheral blood. The receptors originated from a man between 35 and 55 years old with active or convalescent COVID-19. The CDR3 runs from the conserved cysteine through the conserved F or W.

j_gene	v_gene	CDR3aa
TRBJ2-3	TRBV6-5	CASSRTPRSTDTQYF
TRBJ2-3	TRBV28	CASTSADTQYF
TRBJ2-5	TRBV5-1	CASSFVAGGETQYF
TRBJ2-1	TRBV15	CATSRERTSGRYNEQFF
TRBJ2-2	TRBV2	CASSERGGIYTGELFF
TRBJ2-3	TRBV5-1	CASSPRVAGTQYF
TRBJ2-7	TRBV5-1	CASSLGGQSYEQYF
TRBJ1-5	TRBV12-3/TRBV12-4	CASSFTGVQPQHF
TRBJ1-3	TRBV7-3	CASSLTGEAGNTIYF
TRBJ1-2	TRBV27	CASRAQFANYGYTF
TRBJ1-2	TRBV11-2	CASSFQGDGYTF
TRBJ1-4	TRBV7-3	CASSSPPGGRGKLFF
TRBJ2-7	TRBV19	CASSKTGGYEQYF
TRBJ2-7	TRBV19	CASSTNAGGRNAYEQYF
TRBJ1-4	TRBV7-9	CASSPTDREGEKLFF
TRBJ2-1	TRBV3-1/TRBV3-2	CASSQGFGRGYNEQFF
TRBJ1-4	TRBV29-1	CSVEFSDRWPPCHRLFF
TRBJ2-5	TRBV15	CATSRFQGRIKETQYF
TRBJ2-7	TRBV19	CASSMERLAGGPGYEQYF
TRBJ2-5	TRBV16	CASSRGLLGEETQYF
TRBJ1-2	TRBV28	CASSPAGSSEFLNAYGYTF
TRBJ1-6	TRBV7-2	CASSPPGQGTYNSPLHF
TRBJ2-7	TRBV7-9	CASSLGRVDEQYF
TRBJ1-1	TRBV12-3/TRBV12-4	CASSRDRGAEAFF
TRBJ2-1	TRBV11-1	CASSLAGGRGNEQFF
TRBJ1-1	TRBV5-5	CASSSHDVGQGLFSEAFF
TRBJ2-5	TRBV7-2	CASSLSAVQETQYF
TRBJ1-5	TRBV19	CASSGLSEPQHF
TRBJ2-1	TRBV4-1	CASSRGTGVNEQFF
TRBJ1-6	TRBV12-5	CASALEGGSNSPLHF
TRBJ2-7	TRBV28	CASILQGAHEQYF
TRBJ2-1	TRBV4-1	CASSQDEQGSSYNEQFF
TRBJ2-1	TRBV29-1	CSVRDRGAAYEQFF
TRBJ2-1	TRBV19	CASSWSSANNEQFF
TRBJ1-3	TRBV24-1	CATSDLWPLAGNTIYF
TRBJ2-5	TRBV29-1	CSGKGGQGQETQYF
TRBJ1-2	TRBV5-6	CASSLDGGRGYTF
TRBJ2-3	TRBV2	CASIRGDYSTDTQYF
TRBJ2-7	TRBV13	CASSPKVGQGYYEQYF
TRBJ1-2	TRBV7-2	CASSSFQNRAQLRGYTF
TRBJ1-6	TRBV28	CASSTHTGTGYNSPLHF